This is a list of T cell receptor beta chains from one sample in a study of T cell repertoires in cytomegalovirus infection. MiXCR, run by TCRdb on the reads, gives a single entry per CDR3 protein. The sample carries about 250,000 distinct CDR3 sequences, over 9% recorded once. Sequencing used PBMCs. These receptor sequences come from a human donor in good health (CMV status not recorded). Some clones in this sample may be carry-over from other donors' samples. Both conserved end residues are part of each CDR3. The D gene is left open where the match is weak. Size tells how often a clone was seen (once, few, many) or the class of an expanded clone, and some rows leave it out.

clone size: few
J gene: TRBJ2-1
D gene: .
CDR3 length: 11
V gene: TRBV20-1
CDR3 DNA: TGCAGTGCCGTCTGGGGCAATGAGCAGTTCTTC
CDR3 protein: CSAVWGNEQFF

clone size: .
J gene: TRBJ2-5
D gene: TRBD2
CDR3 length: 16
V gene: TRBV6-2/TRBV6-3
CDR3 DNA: TGTGCCAGCAGCCACCCCCCTAGCGGGAGTAAAGAGACCCGGTACTTC
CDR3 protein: CASSHPPSGSKETRYF

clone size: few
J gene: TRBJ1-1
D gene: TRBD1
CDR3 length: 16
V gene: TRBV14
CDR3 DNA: TGTGCCAGCAGCCAAGATTACAGGGGTTCGAACACTGAAGCTTTCTTT
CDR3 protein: CASSQDYRGSNTEAFF

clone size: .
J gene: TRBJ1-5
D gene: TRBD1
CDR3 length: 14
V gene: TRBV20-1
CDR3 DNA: TGCAGTGCTAGACCCGGGACAGGCAATCAGCCCCAGCATTTT
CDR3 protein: CSARPGTGNQPQHF

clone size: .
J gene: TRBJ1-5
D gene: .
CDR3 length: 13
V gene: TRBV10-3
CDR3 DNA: TGTGCCATCAGTGAACAGGGCGATCAGCCCCAGCATTTT
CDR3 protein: CAISEQGDQPQHF

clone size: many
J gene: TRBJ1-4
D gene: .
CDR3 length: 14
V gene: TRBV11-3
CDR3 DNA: TGTGCCAGCAGCTTGCGGGGACGAGGTGAAAAACTGTTTTTT
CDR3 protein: CASSLRGRGEKLFF

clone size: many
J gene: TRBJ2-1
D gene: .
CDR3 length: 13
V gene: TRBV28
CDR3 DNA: TGTGCCAGTGCTGCTTCCTCCTACAATGAGCAGTTCTTC
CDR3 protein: CASAASSYNEQFF

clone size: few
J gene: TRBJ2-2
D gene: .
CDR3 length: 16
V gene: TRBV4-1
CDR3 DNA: TGCGCCAGCAGCCAAGAACTAAGGGGTTACACCGGGGAGCTGTTTTTT
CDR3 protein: CASSQELRGYTGELFF

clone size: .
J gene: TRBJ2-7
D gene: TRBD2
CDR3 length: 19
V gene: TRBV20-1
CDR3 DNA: TGCAGTGCTAGGGGTGTGACTAGCGCCAACCGAACGCCACCTCACGAGCAGTACTTC
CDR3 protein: CSARGVTSANRTPPHEQYF

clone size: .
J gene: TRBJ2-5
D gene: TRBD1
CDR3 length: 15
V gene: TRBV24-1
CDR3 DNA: TGTGCCACCAGTGATTTGAAACAGGGGGCAGAGACCCAGTACTTC
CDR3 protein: CATSDLKQGAETQYF

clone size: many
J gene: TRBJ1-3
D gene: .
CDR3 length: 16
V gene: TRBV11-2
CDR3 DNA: TGTGCCAGCCACCTTATAAGGGGACCGGCGGGAAACACCATATATTTT
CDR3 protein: CASHLIRGPAGNTIYF

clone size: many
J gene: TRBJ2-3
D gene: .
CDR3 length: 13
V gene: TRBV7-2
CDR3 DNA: TGTGCCAGCAGCCTGATGTATTCAGATACGCAGTATTTT
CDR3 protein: CASSLMYSDTQYF

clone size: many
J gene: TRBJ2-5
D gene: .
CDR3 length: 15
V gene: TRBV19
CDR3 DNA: TGTGCCAGTAGTATAGTGCGTACAGCACAAGAGACCCAGTACTTC
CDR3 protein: CASSIVRTAQETQYF

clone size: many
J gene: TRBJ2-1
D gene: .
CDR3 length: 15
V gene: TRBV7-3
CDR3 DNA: TGTGCCAGCAGCTTAACGGGCAGCTCCTACAATGAGCAGTTCTTC
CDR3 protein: CASSLTGSSYNEQFF

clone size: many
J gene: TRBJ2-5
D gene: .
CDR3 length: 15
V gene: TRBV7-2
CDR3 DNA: TGTGCCAGCAGCTTAGTGGTAGCGGTTCAAGAGACCCAGTACTTC
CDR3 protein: CASSLVVAVQETQYF

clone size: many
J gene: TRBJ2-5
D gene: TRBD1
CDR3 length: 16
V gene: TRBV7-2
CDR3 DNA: TGTGCCAGCAGCTACCGGGACAGTTTCAGGGGAGAGACCCAGTACTTC
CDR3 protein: CASSYRDSFRGETQYF

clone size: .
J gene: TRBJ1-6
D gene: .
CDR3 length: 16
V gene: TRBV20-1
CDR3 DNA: TGCAGTGCTAGACGTTCTGTGAGCTCCTATAATTCACCCCTCCACTTT
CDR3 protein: CSARRSVSSYNSPLHF

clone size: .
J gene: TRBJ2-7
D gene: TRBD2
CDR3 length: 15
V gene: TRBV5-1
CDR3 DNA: TGCGCCAGCAGCTTCGGTAGCGGGAGCACCTACGAGCAGTACTTC
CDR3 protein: CASSFGSGSTYEQYF

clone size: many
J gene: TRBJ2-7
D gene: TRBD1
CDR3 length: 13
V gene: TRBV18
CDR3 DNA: TGTGCCAGCTCACCAGGGACAGTCTACGAGCAGTACTTC
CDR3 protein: CASSPGTVYEQYF

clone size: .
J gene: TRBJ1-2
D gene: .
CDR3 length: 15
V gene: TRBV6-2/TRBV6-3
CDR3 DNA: TGTGCCAGCAGATCCTCAGGGATACCCCTCTATGGCTACACCTTC
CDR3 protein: CASRSSGIPLYGYTF

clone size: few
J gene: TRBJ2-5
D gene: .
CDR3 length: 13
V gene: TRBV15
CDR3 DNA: TGTGCCACCAGCAAAGGCGCGGACAAGACCCAGTACTTC
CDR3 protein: CATSKGADKTQYF

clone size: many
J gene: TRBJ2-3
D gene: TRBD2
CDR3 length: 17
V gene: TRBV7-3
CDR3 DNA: TGTGCCAGCAGCTTGGAAATAGCGGGAGGCCGGGGGGCTACGCAGTATTTT
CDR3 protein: CASSLEIAGGRGATQYF

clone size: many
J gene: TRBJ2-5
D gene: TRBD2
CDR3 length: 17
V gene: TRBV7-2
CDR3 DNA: TGTGCCAGCAGCACCACCGGGGGAGCGGGAGGGCCGGAGACCCAGTACTTC
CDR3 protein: CASSTTGGAGGPETQYF

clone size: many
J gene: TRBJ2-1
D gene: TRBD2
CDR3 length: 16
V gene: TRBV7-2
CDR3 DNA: TGTGCCAGCAGCTTGGGCGGGGGGGCCTCCTACAATGAGCAGTTCTTC
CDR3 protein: CASSLGGGASYNEQFF

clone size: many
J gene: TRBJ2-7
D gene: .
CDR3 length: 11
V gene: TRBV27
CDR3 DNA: TGTGCCAGCAGGTTCTTCTACGAGCAGTACTTC
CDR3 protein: CASRFFYEQYF

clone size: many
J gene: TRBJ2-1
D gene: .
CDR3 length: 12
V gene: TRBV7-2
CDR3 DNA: TGTGCCAGCAGCATCGCTAGCAATGAGCAGTTCTTC
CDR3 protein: CASSIASNEQFF

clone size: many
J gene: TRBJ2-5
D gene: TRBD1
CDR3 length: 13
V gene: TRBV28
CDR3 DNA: TGTGCCAGCAGTTTGGGACAGACAGAGACCCAGTACTTC
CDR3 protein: CASSLGQTETQYF

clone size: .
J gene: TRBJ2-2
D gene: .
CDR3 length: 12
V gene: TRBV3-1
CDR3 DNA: TGTGCCAGCAGCCAAGTGTCCGGGGAGCTGTTTTTT
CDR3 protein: CASSQVSGELFF

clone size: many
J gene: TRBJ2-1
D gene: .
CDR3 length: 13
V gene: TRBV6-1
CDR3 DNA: TGTGCCAGCAGTGGCCAGGGCAGGAATGAGCAGTTCTTC
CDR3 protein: CASSGQGRNEQFF

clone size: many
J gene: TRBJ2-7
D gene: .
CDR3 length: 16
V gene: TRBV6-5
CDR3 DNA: TGTGCCAGCAGCTTCAGGAGGTACGAAAGCTCCTACGAGCAGTACTTC
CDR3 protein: CASSFRRYESSYEQYF

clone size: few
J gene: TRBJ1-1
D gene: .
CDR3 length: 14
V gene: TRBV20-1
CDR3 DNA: TGCAGTGCTAGAGTATTTATCTGGGACACTGAAGCTTTCTTT
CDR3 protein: CSARVFIWDTEAFF

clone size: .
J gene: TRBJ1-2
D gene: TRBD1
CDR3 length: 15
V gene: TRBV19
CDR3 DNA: TGTGCCAGTAGTATAGAGGGACAGGGAAACTATGGCTACACCTTC
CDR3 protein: CASSIEGQGNYGYTF

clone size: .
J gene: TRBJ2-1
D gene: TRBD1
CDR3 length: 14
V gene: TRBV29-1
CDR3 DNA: TGCAGCTCCCTCCGAACAGGGGTCGACAATGAGCAGTTCTTC
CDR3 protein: CSSLRTGVDNEQFF

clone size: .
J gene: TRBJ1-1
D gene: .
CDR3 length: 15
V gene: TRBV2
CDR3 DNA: TGTGCCAGCAGTGGGGAGAATGGGTCCGGCACTGAAGCTTTCTTT
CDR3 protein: CASSGENGSGTEAFF

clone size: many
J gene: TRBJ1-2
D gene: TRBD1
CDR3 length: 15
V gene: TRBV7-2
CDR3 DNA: TGTGCCAGCAGCTTCTCCCGGGACAGCGACTATGGCTACACCTTC
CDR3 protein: CASSFSRDSDYGYTF

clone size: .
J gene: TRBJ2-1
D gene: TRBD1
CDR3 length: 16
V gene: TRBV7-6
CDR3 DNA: TGTGCCAGCAGCTTAGTTGCCGGGACAGGGGAAGGGGAGCAGTTCTTC
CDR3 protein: CASSLVAGTGEGEQFF

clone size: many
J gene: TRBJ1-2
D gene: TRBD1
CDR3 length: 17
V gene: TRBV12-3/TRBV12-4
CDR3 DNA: TGTGCCAGCAGTTTGGGCGGGACAGGGAAAACTAACTATGGCTACACCTTC
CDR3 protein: CASSLGGTGKTNYGYTF

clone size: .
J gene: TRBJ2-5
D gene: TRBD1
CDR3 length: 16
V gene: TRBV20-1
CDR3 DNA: TGCAGTGCTGATCAAAAAAAAGGACAGGGACAAGAGACCCAGTACTTC
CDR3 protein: CSADQKKGQGQETQYF

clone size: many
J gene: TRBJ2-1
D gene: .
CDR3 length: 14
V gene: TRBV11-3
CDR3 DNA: TGTGCCAGCGGGGCGGCCGGATCCTACAATGAGCAGTTCTTC
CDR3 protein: CASGAAGSYNEQFF

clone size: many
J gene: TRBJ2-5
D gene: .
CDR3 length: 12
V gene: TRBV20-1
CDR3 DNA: TGCAGTGGTCGAGCAGGGGAAGAGACCCAGTACTTC
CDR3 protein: CSGRAGEETQYF

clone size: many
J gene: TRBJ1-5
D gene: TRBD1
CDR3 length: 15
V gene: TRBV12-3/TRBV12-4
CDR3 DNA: TGTGCCAGCAGTCCAACGACAGGGTTGCATCAGCCCCAGCATTTT
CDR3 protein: CASSPTTGLHQPQHF

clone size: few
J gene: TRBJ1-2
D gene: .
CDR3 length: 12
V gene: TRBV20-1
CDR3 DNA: TGCAGTGCTACAGGGGATAACTATGGCTACACCTTC
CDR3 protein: CSATGDNYGYTF

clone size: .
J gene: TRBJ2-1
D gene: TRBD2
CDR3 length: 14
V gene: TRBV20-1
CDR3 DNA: TGCAGTGCTTTCGGACTAGGGTCACCAGATGAGCAGTTCTTC
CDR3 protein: CSAFGLGSPDEQFF

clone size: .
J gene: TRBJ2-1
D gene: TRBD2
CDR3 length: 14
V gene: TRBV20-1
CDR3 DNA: TGCAGTGCCTCACTAGCGGGGGCTTACAATGAGCAGTTCTTC
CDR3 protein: CSASLAGAYNEQFF

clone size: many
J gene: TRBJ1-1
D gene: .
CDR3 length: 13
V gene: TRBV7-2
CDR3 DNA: TGTGCCAGCAGCTTAGGCAGGAACACTGAAGCTTTCTTT
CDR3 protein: CASSLGRNTEAFF

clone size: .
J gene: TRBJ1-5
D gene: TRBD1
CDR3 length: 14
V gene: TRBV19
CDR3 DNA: TGTGCCAGTAGTTACAGGGGTAGCAATCAGCCCCAGCATTTT
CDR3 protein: CASSYRGSNQPQHF

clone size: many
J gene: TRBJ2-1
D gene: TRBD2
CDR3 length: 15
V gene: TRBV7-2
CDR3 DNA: TGTGCCAGCAGCTTAATCCTAGCGGGGACGGGTGAGCAGTTCTTC
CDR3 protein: CASSLILAGTGEQFF

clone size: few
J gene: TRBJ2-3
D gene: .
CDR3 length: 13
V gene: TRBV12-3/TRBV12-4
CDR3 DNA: TGTGCCAGCAGTTCTCCAGGGGAAGATACGCAGTATTTT
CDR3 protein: CASSSPGEDTQYF

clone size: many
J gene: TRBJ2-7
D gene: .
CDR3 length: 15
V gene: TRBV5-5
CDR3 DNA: TGTGCCAGCAGCTTAACGGGTCGTTGGTCCTACGAGCAGTACTTC
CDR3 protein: CASSLTGRWSYEQYF

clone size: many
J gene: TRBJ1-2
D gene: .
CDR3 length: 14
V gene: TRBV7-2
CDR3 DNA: TGTGCCAGCAGCTTAGCCAGACAGGTCGATGGCTACACCTTC
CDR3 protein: CASSLARQVDGYTF

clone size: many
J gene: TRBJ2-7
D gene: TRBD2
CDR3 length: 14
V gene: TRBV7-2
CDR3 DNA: TGTGCCAGCAGCCCTACAAGCGGGAGTGGGGAGCAGTACTTC
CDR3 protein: CASSPTSGSGEQYF

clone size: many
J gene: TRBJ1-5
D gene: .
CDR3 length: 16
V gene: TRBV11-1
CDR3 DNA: TGTGCCAGCAGCGAGCGGGACAAAAGGAGCAATCAGCCCCAGCATTTT
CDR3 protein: CASSERDKRSNQPQHF

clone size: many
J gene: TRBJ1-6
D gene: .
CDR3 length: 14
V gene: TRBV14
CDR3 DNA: TGTGCCAGCAGCCAAGGTGTCGGAGGGTCACCCCTCCACTTT
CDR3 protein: CASSQGVGGSPLHF